This T cell receptor beta chain was recorded in a study of cytomegalovirus exposure and HLA in healthy donors. Study-level findings and limits: In vitro testing confirmed a few CMV-associated chains as specific for CMV antigens.

As regards this clone: What it binds is not known.

Sequencing used immunoSEQ multiplex PCR; TCRdb keeps in-frame clones, though not all of them. This table holds more than 200,000 clones, 90% found once. The donors were members of the validation cohort comprising 120 subjects, separate from the roughly 690-subject first cohort. The CDR3 has 13 residues. CDR1 SGHNT and CDR2 YYREEE come from the germline V gene (reference sequence). V was pared by 4 bases and J by 5 bases, with 11 bases between. Sequenced sample: PBMCs. The source of this sequence is a woman younger than 45 in good health and CMV-seronegative. The chain links TRBV5-4 to TRBJ2-3, with D maybe TRBD2 (6 bases). In DNA form, the CDR3 reads TGTGCCAGCAGCCCGGGAGACTTAGATACGCAGTATTTT. It specifies CASSPGDLDTQYF.